This T cell receptor beta chain was captured by sequencing in a study of control samples from healthy donors and cancer patients. Some clones are missing from TCRdb's copy, which holds only in-frame ones; the method was immunoSEQ multiplex PCR. In the table there are approximately 120,000 clones, around nine tenths of which are singletons. This CDR3 spans 14 amino acids. V was trimmed by 2 bases and J by 4 bases, leaving 9 bases between them. Germline lookup yields CDR1 SNHLY and CDR2 FYNNEI. J is TRBJ1-5 and V is TRBV2, with no clear D. The sequenced sample was blood. The clonotype comes from a human donor in good health. The donor label of this sample is uncertain. CDR3 protein: CASSEKRGNQPQHF. In nucleotides, the CDR3 is TGTGCCAGCAGTGAAAAACGGGGTAATCAGCCCCAGCATTTT.